This T cell receptor (beta chain) came from a study of T cells in Graves' hyperthyroidism and ophthalmopathy. Study-level background: The initial diagnosis was the point when peripheral blood was collected, ahead of any treatment. General study points: Most expanded thyroid clonotypes above 0.001 also appeared in blood.

The TCR beta CDR3 regions underwent amplification using RNA transcripts as the source. The HTBI primer set was used in a first-round RT-PCR of the TCR CDR3. TCRdb processed the multiplex PCR reads anew with MiXCR; each CDR3 protein has one entry. The profile shows about 600,000 distinct CDR3 sequences, roughly 14% of them singletons. As to this clonotype: What it recognizes is unknown.

CDR1 is SQVTM, CDR2 ANQGSEA, per germline. This CDR3 is 13 amino acids long. Between the trimmed V and J ends, which lost 5 bases and 4 bases, there was a span of 14 bases. At least 3 on the Clinical Activity Score was recorded for ophthalmopathy patients, who also had NOSPECS grade at least 4 and duration under 3 months. This TCR was sampled from a woman aged 45 to 65 with Graves' ophthalmopathy. The rearrangement uses TRBV29-1 and TRBJ1-1; tentatively, D is TRBD1 (6 bases). The sequencing sample was made of blood. DNA for the CDR3: TGCAGCGTTAAACAGGGCCTGGGCACTGAAGCTTTCTTT. Translation: CSVKQGLGTEAFF.